This TCR beta chain was captured by sequencing in a study of OX40 agonist ivuxolimab in advanced cancers. In the case of this clone: The antigen is unknown.

The method was immunoSEQ multiplex PCR; TCRdb's version includes in-frame clones alone and lacks a portion of them. The profile shows approximately 90,000 clones, roughly 89% of them singletons. Overall study results and limits: Certain nonresponders additionally had low normalized T-cell clonal expansion.

CDR1 and CDR2 from the germline V gene are SGHAT and FQNNGV. The V and J ends lost 4 bases and 3 bases respectively, with 15 bases between them. The CDR3 has 15 amino acids. The TCR was taken from an adult with an advanced solid tumor such as melanoma, head and neck, liver or kidney cancer. This material consisted of CD4+ or CD8+ T cells sorted from blood, taken in a trial of the OX40 agonist ivuxolimab. The chain uses TRBV11-2 and TRBJ1-1; D gene ambiguous. The CDR3 nucleotides read TGTGCCAGCAGCTCGGGAGGTAGCATGGACACTGAAGCTTTCTTT. The encoded protein is CASSSGGSMDTEAFF.